This T cell receptor (beta chain) was profiled in a study of cytomegalovirus exposure and HLA in healthy donors. About the research overall: The same platform used for the 666 first-cohort repertoires was also used for the 130 or so validation repertoires, as a later analysis reported.

The table came from immunoSEQ multiplex PCR; TCRdb's copy has only in-frame clones and leaves some out. This table holds approximately 53,000 clones, about 90% found once. Points from the study as a whole: Subsequent analysis found a tendency for first-cohort TCR clusters to co-occur within the 90 to 150 validation repertoires. As was reported, the classifier diagnosed cytomegalovirus status with high specificity and sensitivity. Cytomegalovirus association was listed for about 160 TCR beta chains.

A single count supports this clone. What it recognizes is unknown. This CDR3 is built from 14 residues. In germline, CDR1 is LNHDA, CDR2 SQIVND (reference sequence). The trim removed 4 bases at V and 7 bases at J, leaving 4 bases unmatched. This TCR was sampled from a man aged 18 to 35 in good health and CMV-seronegative. The chain uses TRBV19 and TRBJ1-5, with TRBD1 identical over 10 bases. Material: PBMCs. The CDR3 DNA is TGTGCCAGTAGTACCGGGACAGGGGAACAGCCCCAGCATTTT. It translates to CASSTGTGEQPQHF.